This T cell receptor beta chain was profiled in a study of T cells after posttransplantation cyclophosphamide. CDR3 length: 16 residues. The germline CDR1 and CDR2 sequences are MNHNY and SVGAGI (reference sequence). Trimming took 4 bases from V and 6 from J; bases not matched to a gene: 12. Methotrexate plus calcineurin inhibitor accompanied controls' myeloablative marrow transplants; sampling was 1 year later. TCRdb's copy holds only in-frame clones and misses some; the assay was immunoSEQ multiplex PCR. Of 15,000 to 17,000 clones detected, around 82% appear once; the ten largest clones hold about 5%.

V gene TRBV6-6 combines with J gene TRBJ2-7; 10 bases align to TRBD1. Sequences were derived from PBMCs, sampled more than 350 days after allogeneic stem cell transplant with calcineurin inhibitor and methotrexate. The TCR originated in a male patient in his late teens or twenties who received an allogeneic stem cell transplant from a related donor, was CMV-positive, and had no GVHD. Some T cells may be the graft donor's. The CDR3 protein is CASSSWTGGGNGEQYF. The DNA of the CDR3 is TGTGCCAGCAGTTCATGGACAGGGGGAGGGAATGGCGAGCAGTACTTC.